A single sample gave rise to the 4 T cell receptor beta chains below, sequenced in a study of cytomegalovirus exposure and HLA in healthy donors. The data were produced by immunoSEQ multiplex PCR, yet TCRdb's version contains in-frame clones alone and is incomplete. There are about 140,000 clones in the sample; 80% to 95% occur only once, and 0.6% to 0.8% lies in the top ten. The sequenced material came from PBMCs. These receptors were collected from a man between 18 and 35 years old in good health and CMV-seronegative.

CDR3 in amino acids: CASSRQGDGYTF. Here the CDR3 DNA reads TGTGCCAGCAGCCGACAGGGTGATGGCTACACCTTC. V gene TRBV9 combines with J gene TRBJ1-2; 7 bases agree with TRBD1. The V gene end was trimmed by 4 bases and the J gene end by 6 bases; junction bases not matched to a gene: 3. Germline CDR1 and CDR2: SGDLS and YYNGEE. The CDR3 consists of 12 residues.

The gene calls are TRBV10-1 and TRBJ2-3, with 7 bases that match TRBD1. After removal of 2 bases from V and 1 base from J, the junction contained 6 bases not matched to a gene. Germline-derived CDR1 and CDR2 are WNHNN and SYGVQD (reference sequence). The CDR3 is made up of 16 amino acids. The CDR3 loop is CASSERQGDGTDTQYF. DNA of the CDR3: TGCGCCAGCAGTGAGAGACAGGGTGATGGCACAGATACGCAGTATTTT.

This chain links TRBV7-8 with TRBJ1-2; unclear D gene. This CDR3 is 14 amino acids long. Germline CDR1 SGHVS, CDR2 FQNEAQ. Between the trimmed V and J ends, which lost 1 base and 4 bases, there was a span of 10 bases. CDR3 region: CASSLGTDTYGYTF. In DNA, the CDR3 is TGTGCCAGCAGCTTAGGTACAGATACCTATGGCTACACCTTC.

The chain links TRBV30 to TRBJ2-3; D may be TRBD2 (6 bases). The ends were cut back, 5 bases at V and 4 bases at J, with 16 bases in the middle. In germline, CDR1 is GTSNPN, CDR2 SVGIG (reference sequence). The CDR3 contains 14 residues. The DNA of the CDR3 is TGTGCCTGGGGGACTGGGGGTTGGGCAGATACGCAGTATTTT. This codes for CAWGTGGWADTQYF.